This T cell receptor beta chain was recovered during a study of post-analysis software for immune sequencing data. Whole-study results and caveats: Patients showed TRBV5-6, TRBV5-1 and TRBV20-1 among roughly 5 TRBV segments more frequent than in controls.

V lost 3 bases and J lost 0, with 11 bases in between. CDR1 is DFQATT and CDR2 is SNEGSKA in the germline V gene (reference sequence). The CDR3 length is 14 residues. Remarks on this clonotype: The antigen remains undetermined.

Unique molecular identifiers tagged the TCR beta cDNA libraries. Via MiXCR, TCRdb re-called the PCR reads, giving one row per CDR3 protein. The sample comprises roughly 700,000 distinct CDR3 sequences, just under 30% of which are singletons, and about 0.5% rests with the top ten. The chain couples TRBV20-1 to TRBJ1-2, with a weak D call TRBD1 (5 bases). This sequence originates from a girl aged 10-17 years with multiple sclerosis. Sequenced material: blood. The CDR3 loop is CSARGRKANYGYTF. The CDR3 DNA reads TGCAGTGCTAGGGGACGGAAAGCTAACTATGGCTACACCTTC.